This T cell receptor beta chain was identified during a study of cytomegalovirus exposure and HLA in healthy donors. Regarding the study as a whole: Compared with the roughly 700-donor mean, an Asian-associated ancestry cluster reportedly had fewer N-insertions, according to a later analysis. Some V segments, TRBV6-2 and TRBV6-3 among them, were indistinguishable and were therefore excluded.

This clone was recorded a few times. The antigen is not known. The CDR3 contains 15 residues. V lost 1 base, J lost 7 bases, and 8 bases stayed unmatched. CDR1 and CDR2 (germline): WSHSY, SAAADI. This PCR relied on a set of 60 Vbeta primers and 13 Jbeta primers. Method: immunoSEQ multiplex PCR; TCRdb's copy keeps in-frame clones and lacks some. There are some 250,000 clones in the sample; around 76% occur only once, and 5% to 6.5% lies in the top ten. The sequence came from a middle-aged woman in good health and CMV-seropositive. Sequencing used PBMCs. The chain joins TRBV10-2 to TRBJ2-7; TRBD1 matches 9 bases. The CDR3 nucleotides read TGCGCCAGCAGTGAGTGGGGACAGGGTCCGAGGGAGCAGTACTTC. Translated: CASSEWGQGPREQYF.